Listed here is a single TCR beta chain. The data were obtained in a study of blood T cell repertoires in COVID-19. Clones were read by immunoSEQ multiplex PCR, and TCRdb kept only the in-frame ones, dropping some. Among under 300,000 clones listed, 70% to 90% were seen once. CDR1 is MDHEN and CDR2 is SYDVKM in the germline V gene. The trim removed 5 bases at V and 8 bases at J, leaving 8 bases unmatched. This CDR3 region has 15 residues. The source material was PBMCs or T cells enriched from blood (not recorded which). V gene TRBV28 combines with J gene TRBJ1-6, with TRBD1 matching 8 bases. This TCR derives from a woman aged 50 to 60 who had recovered from COVID-19. CDR3 DNA sequence: TGTGCCAGCAGTAGAGTACAGGGGGAGCATTCACCCCTCCACTTT. Translating gives CASSRVQGEHSPLHF.